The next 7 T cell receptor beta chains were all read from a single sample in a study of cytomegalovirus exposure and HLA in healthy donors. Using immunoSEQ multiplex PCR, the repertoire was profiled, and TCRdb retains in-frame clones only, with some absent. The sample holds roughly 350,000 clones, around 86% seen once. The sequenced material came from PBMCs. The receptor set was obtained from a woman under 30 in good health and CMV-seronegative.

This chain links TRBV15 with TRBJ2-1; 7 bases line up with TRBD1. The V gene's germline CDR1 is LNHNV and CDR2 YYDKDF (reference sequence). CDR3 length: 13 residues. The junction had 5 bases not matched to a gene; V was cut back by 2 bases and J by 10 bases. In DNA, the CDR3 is TGTGCCACCAGCAGAACAGGGGAGAGAGAGCAGTTCTTC. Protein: CATSRTGEREQFF.

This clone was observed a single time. This chain's CDR3 is CASSLFSGEQFF. The CDR3 DNA reads TGCGCCAGCAGCTTGTTCAGCGGGGAGCAGTTCTTC. This chain uses TRBV5-1 with TRBJ2-1, with TRBD2 as a possible D gene (6 bases). The CDR3 is made up of 12 amino acids. Trimming pared 1 base from V and 10 bases from J, leaving 9 bases between. The V gene's germline CDR1 is SGHRS and CDR2 YFSETQ.

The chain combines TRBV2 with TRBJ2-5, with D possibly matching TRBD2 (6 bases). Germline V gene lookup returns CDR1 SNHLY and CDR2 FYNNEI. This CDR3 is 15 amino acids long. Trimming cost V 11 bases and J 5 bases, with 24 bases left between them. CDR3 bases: TGTGCCTGCCGAGGAGCGGGCGCCTTTCAGGAGACCCAGTACTTC. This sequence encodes CACRGAGAFQETQYF.

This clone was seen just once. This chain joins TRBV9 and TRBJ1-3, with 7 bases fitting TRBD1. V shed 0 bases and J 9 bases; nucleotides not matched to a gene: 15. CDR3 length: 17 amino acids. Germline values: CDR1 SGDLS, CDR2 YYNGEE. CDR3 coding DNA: TGTGCCAGCAGCGTAGACCCCACCCCGAGCTACAGGGGCACCATATATTTT. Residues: CASSVDPTPSYRGTIYF.

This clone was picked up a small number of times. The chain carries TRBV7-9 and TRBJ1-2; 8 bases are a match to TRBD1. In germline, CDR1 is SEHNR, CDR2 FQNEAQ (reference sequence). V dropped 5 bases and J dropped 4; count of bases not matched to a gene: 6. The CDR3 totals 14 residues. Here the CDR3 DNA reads TGTGCCAGCAGCCGGGGACAGGCCCTCTATGGCTACACCTTC. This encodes CASSRGQALYGYTF.

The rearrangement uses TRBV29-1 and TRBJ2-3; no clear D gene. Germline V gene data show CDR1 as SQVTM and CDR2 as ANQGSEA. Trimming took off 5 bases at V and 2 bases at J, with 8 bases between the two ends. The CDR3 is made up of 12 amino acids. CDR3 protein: CSVPGNTDTQYF. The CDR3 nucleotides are TGCAGCGTTCCGGGTAACACAGATACGCAGTATTTT.

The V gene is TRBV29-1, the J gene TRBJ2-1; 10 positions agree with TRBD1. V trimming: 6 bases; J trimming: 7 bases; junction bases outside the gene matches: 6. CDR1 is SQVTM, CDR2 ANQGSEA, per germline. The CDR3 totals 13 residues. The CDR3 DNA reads TGCAGCGTAAAGGGACAGGGGTTGAATGAGCAGTTCTTC. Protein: CSVKGQGLNEQFF.